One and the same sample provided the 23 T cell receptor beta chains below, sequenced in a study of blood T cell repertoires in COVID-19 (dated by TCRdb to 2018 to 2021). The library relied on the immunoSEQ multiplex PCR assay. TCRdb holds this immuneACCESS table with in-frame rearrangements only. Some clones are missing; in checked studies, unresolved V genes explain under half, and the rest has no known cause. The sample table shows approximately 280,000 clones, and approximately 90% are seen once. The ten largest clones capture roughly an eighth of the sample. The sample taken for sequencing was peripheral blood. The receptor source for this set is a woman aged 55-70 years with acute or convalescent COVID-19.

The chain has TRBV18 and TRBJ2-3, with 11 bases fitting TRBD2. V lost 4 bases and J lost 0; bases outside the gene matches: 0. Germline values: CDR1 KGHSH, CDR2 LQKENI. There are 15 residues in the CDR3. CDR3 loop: CASSRTSGSTDTQYF. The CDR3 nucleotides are TGTGCCAGCTCACGGACTAGCGGGAGCACAGATACGCAGTATTTT.

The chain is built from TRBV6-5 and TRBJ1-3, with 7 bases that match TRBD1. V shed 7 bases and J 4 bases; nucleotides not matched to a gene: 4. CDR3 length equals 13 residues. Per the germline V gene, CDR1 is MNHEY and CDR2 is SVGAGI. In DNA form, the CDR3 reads TGTGCCAGCAAGATACAGGGGGGAAACACCATATATTTT. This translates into CASKIQGGNTIYF.

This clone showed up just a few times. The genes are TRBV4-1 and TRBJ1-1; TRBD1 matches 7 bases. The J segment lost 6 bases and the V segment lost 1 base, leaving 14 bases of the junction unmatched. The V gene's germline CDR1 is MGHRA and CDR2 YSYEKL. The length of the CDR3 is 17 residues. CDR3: CASSQGNRGVQAAEAFF. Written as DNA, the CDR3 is TGCGCCAGCAGCCAAGGGAACAGGGGAGTCCAAGCCGCTGAAGCTTTCTTT.

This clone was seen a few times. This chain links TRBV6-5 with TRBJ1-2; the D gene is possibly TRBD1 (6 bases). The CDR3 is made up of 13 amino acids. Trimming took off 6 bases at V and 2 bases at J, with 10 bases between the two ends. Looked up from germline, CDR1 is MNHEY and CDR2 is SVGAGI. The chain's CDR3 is CASRNRENYGYTF. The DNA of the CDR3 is TGTGCCAGCAGAAACAGGGAGAACTATGGCTACACCTTC.

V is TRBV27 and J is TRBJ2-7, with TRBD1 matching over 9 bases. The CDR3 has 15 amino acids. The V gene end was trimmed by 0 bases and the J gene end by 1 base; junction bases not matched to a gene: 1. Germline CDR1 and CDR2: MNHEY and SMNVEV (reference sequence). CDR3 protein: CASSLSQGASYEQYF. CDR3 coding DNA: TGTGCCAGCAGTTTATCACAGGGGGCGTCCTACGAGCAGTACTTC.

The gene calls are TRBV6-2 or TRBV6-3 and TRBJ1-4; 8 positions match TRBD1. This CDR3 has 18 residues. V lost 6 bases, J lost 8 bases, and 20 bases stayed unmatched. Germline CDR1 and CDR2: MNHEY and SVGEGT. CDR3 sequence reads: CASSPRQGLRGSLEKLFF. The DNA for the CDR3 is TGTGCCAGCAGCCCTAGACAGGGGTTAAGGGGATCATTGGAAAAACTGTTTTTT.

The CDR3 DNA sequence: TGTGCCAGCAGCTTAACTGTCGGGTGGGTCGGGGAGCTGTTTTTT. Encoded protein: CASSLTVGWVGELFF. V and J are TRBV7-3 and TRBJ2-2; no clear D. V was cut by 0 bases and J by 7 bases, with 12 bases left in between. Germline V gene sequence: CDR1 SGHTA, CDR2 FQGTGA. CDR3 length: 15 amino acids.

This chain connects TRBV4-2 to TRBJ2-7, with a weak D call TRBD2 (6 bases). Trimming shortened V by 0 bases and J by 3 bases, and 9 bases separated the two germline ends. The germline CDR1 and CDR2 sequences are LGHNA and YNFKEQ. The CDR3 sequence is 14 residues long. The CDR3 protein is CASSQDPRDYEQYF. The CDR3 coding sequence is TGTGCCAGCAGCCAAGATCCGCGGGACTACGAGCAGTACTTC.

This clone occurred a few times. CDR3 in amino acids: CASSYSYGGAEGDTQYF. The CDR3, as DNA: TGTGCCAGCAGTTACTCGTATGGGGGGGCCGAAGGAGATACGCAGTATTTT. V usage is TRBV6-2 or TRBV6-3 and J usage is TRBJ2-3; D might be TRBD2 (7 bases). Trimming removed 0 bases at V and 5 bases at J, with 18 bases between. Germline V gene data show CDR1 as MNHEY and CDR2 as SVGEGT. CDR3 length: 17 residues.

This CDR3 reads CASSLGTTQETQYF. The CDR3 nucleotides read TGTGCCAGCAGCCTCGGGACAACTCAAGAGACCCAGTACTTC. J is TRBJ2-5 and V is TRBV9, with D perhaps TRBD1 (6 bases). The CDR3 covers 14 residues. Trimming cost V 4 bases and J 2 bases, with 12 bases left between them. Germline CDR1 SGDLS, CDR2 YYNGEE. The full variable domain, rest sourced from reference TRBV9 and TRBJ2-5, is DSGVTQTPKHLITATGQRVTLRCSPRSGDLSVYWYQQSLDQGLQFLIQYYNGEERAKGNILERFSAQQFPDLHSELNLSSLELGDSALYFCASSLGTTQETQYFGPGTRLLVL.

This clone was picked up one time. CDR3 amino acids: CASSSFGGLSDNEQFF. The CDR3 coding sequence is TGTGCCAGCAGTTCCTTTGGGGGGTTAAGTGACAATGAGCAGTTCTTC. V gene TRBV27 combines with J gene TRBJ2-1, with a weak D call TRBD2 (6 bases). The CDR3 loop spans 16 amino acids. Trimming stripped 4 bases from V and 5 bases from J, with 18 bases between. Germline V gives CDR1 MNHEY, CDR2 SMNVEV (reference sequence).

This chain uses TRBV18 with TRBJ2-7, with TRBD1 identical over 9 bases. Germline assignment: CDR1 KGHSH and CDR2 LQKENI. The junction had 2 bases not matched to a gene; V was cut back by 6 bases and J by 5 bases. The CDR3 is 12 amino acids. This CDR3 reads CASSGDRDEQYF. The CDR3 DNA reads TGTGCCAGCTCGGGGGACAGGGACGAGCAGTACTTC.

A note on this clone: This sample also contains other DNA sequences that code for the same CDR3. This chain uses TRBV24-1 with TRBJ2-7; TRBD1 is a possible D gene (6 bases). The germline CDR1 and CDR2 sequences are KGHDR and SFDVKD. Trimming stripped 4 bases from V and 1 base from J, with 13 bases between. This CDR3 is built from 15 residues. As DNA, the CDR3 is TGTGCCACCAGTGACCCCCGGGACATTTCCTACGAGCAGTACTTC. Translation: CATSDPRDISYEQYF.

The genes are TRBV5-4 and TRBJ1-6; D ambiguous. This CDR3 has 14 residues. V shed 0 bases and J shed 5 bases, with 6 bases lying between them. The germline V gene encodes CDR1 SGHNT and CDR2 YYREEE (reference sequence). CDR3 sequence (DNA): TGTGCCAGCAGCTTGGCGTCGGATAATTCACCCCTCCACTTT. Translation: CASSLASDNSPLHF.

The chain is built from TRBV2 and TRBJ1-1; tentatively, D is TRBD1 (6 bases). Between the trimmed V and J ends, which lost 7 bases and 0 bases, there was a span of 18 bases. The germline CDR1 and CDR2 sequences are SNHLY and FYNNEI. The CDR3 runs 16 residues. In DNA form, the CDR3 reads TGTGCCAGCATTCAGGACAGCGGAATCATGAACACTGAAGCTTTCTTT. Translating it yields CASIQDSGIMNTEAFF.

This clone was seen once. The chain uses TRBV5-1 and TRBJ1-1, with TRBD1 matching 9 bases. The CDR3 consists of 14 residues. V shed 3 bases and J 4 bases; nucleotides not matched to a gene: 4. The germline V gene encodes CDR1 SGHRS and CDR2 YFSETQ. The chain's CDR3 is CASSSDRGGTEAFF. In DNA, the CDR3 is TGCGCCAGCAGCTCGGACAGGGGAGGCACTGAAGCTTTCTTT.

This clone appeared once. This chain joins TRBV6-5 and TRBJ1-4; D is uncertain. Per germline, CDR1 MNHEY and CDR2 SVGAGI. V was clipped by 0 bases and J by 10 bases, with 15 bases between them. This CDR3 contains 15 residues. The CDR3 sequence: CASSYSSGESGKLFF. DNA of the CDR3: TGTGCCAGCAGTTACTCTTCCGGGGAAAGCGGAAAACTGTTTTTT.

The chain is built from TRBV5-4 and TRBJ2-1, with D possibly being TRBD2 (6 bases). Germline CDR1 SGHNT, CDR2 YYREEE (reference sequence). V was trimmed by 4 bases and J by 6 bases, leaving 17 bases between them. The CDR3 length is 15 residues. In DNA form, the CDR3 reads TGTGCCAGCAGCGGGCCGGGCGGGGCGGGCAATGAGCAGTTCTTC. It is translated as CASSGPGGAGNEQFF.

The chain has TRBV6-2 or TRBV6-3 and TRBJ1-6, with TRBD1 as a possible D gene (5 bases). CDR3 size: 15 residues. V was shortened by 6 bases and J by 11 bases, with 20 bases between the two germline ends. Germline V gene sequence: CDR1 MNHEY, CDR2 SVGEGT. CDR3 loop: CASSQNPTVPAPLHF. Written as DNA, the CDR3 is TGTGCCAGCAGCCAAAACCCGACAGTACCTGCACCCCTCCACTTT.

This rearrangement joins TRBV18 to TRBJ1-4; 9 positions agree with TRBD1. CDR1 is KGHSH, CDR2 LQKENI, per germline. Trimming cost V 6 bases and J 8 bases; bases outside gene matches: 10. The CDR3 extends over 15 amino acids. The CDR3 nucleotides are TGTGCCAGCTCGTCCCTTGGGACAGGGAGGGAAAAACTGTTTTTT. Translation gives CASSSLGTGREKLFF.

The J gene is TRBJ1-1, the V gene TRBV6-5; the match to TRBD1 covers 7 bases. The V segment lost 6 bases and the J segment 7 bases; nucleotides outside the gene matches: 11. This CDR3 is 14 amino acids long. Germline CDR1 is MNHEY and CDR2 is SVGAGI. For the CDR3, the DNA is TGTGCCAGCAGACCGGACTACAGGGGTAGTGAAGCTTTCTTT. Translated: CASRPDYRGSEAFF.

This CDR3 reads CSVEGLQAEWETQYF. In DNA, the CDR3 is TGCAGCGTTGAAGGCCTACAGGCGGAATGGGAGACCCAGTACTTC. The chain employs TRBV29-1 and TRBJ2-5; maybe TRBD1 (5 bases). Germline V gene sequence: CDR1 SQVTM, CDR2 ANQGSEA. Deletions cut 1 base from V and 5 bases from J, with 17 bases between. The CDR3 loop spans 15 amino acids. The full variable domain, with the rest looked up from reference TRBV29-1 and TRBJ2-5, is SAVISQKPSRDICQRGTSLTIQCQVDSQVTMMFWYRQQPGQSLTLIATANQGSEATYESGFVIDKFPISRPNLTFSTLTVSNMSPEDSSIYLCSVEGLQAEWETQYFGPGTRLLVL.

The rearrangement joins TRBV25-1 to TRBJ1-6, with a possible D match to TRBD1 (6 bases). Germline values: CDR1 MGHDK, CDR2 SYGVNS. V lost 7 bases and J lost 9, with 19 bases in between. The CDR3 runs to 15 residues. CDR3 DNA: TGTGCCAGCACCCCTTACACAGGGAACGGTTCACCCCTCCACTTT. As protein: CASTPYTGNGSPLHF. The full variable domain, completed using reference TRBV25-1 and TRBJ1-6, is EADIYQTPRYLVIGTGKKITLECSQTMGHDKMYWYQQDPGMELHLIHYSYGVNSTEKGDLSSESTVSRIRTEHFPLTLESARPSHTSQYLCASTPYTGNGSPLHFGNGTRLTVT.